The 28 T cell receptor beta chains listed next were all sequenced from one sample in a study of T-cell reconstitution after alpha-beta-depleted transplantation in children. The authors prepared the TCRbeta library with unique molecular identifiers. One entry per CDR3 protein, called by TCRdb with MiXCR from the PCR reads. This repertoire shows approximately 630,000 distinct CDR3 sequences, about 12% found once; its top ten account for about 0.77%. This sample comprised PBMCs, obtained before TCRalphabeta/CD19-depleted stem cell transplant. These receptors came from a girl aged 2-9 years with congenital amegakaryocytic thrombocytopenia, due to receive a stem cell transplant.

CDR3 bases: TGCAGTACATGGGGGGGGGGGCCGACTGAAGCTTTCTTT. It specifies CSTWGGGPTEAFF. The rearrangement links TRBV20-1 to TRBJ1-1; D is possibly TRBD1 (6 bases). Trimming shortened V by 8 bases and J by 5 bases, and 18 bases separated the two germline ends. Germline values: CDR1 DFQATT, CDR2 SNEGSKA (reference sequence). This CDR3 contains 13 residues.

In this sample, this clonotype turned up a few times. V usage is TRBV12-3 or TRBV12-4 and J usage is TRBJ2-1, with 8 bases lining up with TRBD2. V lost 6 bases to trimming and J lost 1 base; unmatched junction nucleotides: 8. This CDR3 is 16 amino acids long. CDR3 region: CASRPLSGGSYNEQFF. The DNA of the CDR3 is TGTGCCAGCAGACCCCTATCGGGAGGGTCCTACAATGAGCAGTTCTTC.

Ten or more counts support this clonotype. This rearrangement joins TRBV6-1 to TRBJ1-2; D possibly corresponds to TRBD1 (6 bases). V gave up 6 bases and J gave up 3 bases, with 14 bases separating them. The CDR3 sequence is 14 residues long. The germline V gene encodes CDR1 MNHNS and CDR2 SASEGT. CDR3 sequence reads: CASSNGQTYYGYTF. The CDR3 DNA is TGTGCCAGCAGCAACGGACAGACTTACTATGGCTACACCTTC.

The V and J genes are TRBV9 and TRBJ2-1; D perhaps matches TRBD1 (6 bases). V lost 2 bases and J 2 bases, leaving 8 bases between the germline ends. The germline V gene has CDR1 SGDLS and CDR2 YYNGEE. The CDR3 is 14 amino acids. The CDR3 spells CASSVRDTYNEQFF. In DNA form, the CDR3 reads TGTGCCAGCAGCGTCCGGGACACCTACAATGAGCAGTTCTTC.

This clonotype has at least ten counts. In nucleotides, the CDR3 is TGTGCCAGCAGTTTATCCATCGGCAGCTCCTACGAGCAGTACTTC. This sequence encodes CASSLSIGSSYEQYF. J is TRBJ2-7 and V is TRBV12-3 or TRBV12-4; D is unclear. The CDR3 spans 15 residues. V lost 2 bases to trimming and J lost 0 bases, with 11 bases between them.

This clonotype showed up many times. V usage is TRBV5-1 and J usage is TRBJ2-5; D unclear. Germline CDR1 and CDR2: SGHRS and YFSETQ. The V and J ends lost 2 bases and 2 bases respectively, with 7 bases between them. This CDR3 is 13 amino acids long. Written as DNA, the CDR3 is TGCGCCAGCAGCTTTGTGGTTCAAGAGACCCAGTACTTC. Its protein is CASSFVVQETQYF. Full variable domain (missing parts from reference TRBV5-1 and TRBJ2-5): KAGVTQTPRYLIKTRGQQVTLSCSPISGHRSVSWYQQTPGQGLQFLFEYFSETQRNKGNFPGRFSGRQFSNSRSEMNVSTLELGDSALYLCASSFVVQETQYFGPGTRLLVL.

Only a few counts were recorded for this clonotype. The CDR3 loop reads CASSSLRSGVSSKPSYEQYF. CDR3 nucleotides: TGTGCCAGCAGTTCCCTACGCTCGGGAGTTAGTTCGAAGCCCTCCTACGAGCAGTACTTC. This chain joins TRBV12-3 or TRBV12-4 and TRBJ2-7; possibly TRBD2 for D (6 bases). Trimming cost V 4 bases and J 0 bases, with 28 bases left between them. CDR3 size: 20 residues.

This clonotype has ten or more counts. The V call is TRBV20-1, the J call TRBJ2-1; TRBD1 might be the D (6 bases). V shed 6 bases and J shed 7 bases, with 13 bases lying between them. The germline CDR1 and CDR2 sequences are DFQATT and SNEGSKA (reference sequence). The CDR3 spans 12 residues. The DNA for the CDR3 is TGCAGTGCCCTTCTCGGGACAAATGAGCAGTTCTTC. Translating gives CSALLGTNEQFF.

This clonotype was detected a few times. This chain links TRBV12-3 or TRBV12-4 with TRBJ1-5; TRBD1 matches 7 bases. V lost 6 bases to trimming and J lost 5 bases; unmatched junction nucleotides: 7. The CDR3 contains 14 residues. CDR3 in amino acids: CASRTTGADQPQHF. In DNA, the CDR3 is TGTGCCAGCAGAACAACAGGGGCCGATCAGCCCCAGCATTTT.

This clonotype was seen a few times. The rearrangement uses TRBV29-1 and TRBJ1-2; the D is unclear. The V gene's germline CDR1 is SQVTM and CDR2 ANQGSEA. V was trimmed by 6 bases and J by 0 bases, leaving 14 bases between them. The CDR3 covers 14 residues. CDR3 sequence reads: CSVDLRATNYGYTF. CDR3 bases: TGCAGCGTCGATTTAAGGGCAACTAACTATGGCTACACCTTC.

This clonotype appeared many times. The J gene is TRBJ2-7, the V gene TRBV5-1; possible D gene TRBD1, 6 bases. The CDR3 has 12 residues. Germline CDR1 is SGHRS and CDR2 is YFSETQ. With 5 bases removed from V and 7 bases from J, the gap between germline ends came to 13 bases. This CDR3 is CASSQGMDEQYF. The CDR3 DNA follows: TGCGCCAGCAGTCAGGGGATGGATGAGCAGTACTTC.

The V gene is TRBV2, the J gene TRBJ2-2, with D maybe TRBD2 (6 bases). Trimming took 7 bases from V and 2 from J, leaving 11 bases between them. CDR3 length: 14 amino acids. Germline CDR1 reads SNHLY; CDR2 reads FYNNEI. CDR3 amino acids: CASTGTLNTGELFF. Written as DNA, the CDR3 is TGTGCCAGCACCGGGACTTTAAACACCGGGGAGCTGTTTTTT. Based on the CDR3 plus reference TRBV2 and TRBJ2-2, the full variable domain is EPEVTQTPSHQVTQMGQEVILRCVPISNHLYFYWYRQILGQKVEFLVSFYNNEISEKSEIFDDQFSVERPDGSNFTLKIRSTKLEDSAMYFCASTGTLNTGELFFGEGSRLTVL.

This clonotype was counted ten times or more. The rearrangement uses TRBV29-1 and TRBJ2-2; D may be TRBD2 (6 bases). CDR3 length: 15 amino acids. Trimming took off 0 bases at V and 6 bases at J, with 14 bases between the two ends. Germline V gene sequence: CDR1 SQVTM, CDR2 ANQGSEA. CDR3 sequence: CSVEDAGFEAGELFF. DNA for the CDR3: TGCAGCGTTGAAGATGCGGGATTTGAGGCCGGGGAGCTGTTTTTT.

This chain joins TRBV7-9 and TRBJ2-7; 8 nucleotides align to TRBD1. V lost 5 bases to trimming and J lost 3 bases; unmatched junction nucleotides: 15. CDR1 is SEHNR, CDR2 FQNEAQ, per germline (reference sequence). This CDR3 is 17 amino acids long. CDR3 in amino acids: CASSQRLPGQGRYEQYF. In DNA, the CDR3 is TGTGCCAGCAGCCAACGATTACCCGGACAGGGTCGCTACGAGCAGTACTTC. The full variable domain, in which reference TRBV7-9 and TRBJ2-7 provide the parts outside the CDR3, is DTGVSQNPRHKITKRGQNVTFRCDPISEHNRLYWYRQTLGQGPEFLTYFQNEAQLEKSRLLSDRFSAERPKGSFSTLEIQRTEQGDSAMYLCASSQRLPGQGRYEQYFGPGTRLTVT.

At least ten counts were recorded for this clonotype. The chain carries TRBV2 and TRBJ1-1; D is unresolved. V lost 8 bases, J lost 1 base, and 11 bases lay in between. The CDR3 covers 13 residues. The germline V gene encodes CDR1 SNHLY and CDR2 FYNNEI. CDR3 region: CASADDPNTEAFF. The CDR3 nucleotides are TGTGCCAGCGCGGACGACCCGAACACTGAAGCTTTCTTT.

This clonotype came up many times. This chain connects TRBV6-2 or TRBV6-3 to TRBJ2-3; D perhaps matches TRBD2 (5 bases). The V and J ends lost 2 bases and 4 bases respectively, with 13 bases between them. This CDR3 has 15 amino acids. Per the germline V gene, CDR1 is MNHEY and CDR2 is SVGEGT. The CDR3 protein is CASSYREGASDTQYF. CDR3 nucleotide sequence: TGTGCCAGCAGTTACCGGGAAGGCGCATCAGATACGCAGTATTTT.

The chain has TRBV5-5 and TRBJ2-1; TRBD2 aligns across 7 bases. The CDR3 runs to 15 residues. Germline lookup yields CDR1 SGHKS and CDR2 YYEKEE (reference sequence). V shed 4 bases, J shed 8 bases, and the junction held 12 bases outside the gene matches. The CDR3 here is CASSLMAGARDEQFF. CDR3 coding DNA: TGTGCCAGCAGCCTAATGGCGGGAGCGAGGGATGAGCAGTTCTTC.

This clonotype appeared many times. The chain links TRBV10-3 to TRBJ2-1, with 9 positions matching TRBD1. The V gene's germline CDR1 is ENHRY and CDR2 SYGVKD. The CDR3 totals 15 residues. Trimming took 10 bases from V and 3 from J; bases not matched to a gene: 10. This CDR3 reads CATTSPGQGYNEQFF. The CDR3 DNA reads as TGTGCCACCACATCTCCGGGACAGGGCTACAATGAGCAGTTCTTC.

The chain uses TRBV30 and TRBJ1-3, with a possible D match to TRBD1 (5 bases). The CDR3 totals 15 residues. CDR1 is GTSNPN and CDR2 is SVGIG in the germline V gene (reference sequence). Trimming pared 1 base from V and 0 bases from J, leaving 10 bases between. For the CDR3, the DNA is TGTGCCTGGAGTGGCGACAGCTTCTCTGGAAACACCATATATTTT. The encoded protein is CAWSGDSFSGNTIYF.

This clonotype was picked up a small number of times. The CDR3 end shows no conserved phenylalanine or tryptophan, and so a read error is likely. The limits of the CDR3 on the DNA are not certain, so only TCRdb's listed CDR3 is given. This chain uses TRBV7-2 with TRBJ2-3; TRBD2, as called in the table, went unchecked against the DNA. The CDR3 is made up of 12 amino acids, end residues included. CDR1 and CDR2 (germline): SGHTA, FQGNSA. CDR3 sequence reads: CASSLEMWGWHI.

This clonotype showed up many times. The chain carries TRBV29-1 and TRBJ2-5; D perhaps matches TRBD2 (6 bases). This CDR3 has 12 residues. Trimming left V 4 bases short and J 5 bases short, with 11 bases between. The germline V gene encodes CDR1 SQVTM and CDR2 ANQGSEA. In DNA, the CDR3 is TGCAGCGTTGGAATGGGGAGGGAGACCCAGTACTTC. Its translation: CSVGMGRETQYF.

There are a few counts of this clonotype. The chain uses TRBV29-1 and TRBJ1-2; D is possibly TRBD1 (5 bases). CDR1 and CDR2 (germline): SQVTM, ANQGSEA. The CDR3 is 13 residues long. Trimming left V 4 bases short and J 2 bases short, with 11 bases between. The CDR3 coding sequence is TGCAGCGTTGTTCTCCCAGGGAACTATGGCTACACCTTC. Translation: CSVVLPGNYGYTF.

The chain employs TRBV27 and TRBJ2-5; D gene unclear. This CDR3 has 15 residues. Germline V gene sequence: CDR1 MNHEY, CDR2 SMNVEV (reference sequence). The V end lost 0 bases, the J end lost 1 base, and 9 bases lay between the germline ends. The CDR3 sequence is CASSLSSGSQETQYF. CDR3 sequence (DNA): TGTGCCAGCAGTTTATCGTCCGGCAGCCAAGAGACCCAGTACTTC.

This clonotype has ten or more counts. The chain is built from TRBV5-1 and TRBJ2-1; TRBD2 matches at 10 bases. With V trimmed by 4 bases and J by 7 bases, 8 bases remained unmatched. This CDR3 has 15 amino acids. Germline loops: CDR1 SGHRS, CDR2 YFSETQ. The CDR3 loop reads CASSGGGLAVNEQFF. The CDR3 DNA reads TGCGCCAGCAGCGGTGGAGGACTAGCGGTAAATGAGCAGTTCTTC.

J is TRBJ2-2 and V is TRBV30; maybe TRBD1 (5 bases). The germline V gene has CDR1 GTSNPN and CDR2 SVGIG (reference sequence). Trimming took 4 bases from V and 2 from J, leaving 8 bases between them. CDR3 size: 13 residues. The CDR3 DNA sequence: TGTGCCTGGACAGGGTTAAACACCGGGGAGCTGTTTTTT. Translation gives CAWTGLNTGELFF.

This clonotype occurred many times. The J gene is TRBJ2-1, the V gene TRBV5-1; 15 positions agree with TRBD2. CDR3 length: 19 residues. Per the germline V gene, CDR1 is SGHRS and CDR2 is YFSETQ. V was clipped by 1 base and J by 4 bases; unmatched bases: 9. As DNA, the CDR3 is TGCGCCAGCAGCTTGTATCCGGGACTAGCGGGAGGTGGGTACAATGAGCAGTTCTTC. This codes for CASSLYPGLAGGGYNEQFF.

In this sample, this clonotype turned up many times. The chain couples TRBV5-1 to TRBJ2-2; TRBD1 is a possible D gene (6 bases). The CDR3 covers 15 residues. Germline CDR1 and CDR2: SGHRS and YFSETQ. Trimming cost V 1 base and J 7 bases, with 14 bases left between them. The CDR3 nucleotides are TGCGCCAGCAGCTTGCTGGGCAGGGGTGACGGGGAGCTGTTTTTT. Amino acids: CASSLLGRGDGELFF.

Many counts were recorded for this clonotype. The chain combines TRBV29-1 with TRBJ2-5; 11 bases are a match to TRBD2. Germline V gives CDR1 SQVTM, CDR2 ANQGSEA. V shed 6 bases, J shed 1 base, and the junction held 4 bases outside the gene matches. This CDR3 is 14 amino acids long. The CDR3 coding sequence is TGCAGCGTAGGACTAGCGGGTATCCAAGAGACCCAGTACTTC. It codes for CSVGLAGIQETQYF.